The 2 T cell receptor beta chains below come from one sample, sequenced in a study of blood T cell repertoires in COVID-19. Data came from immunoSEQ multiplex PCR; TCRdb stores just in-frame clones and leaves some out. The profile covers about 76,000 clones, with less than 95% appearing a single time and around 0.96% taken by the ten largest. Sequencing was carried out using peripheral blood. The receptors were sampled from a woman aged 45-60 years in a cohort sampled during active COVID-19.

The V and J genes are TRBV27 and TRBJ2-1; a weak D match, TRBD2 (5 bases). Between the trimmed V and J ends, which lost 0 bases and 15 bases, there was a span of 18 bases. The CDR3 loop spans 14 amino acids. Germline CDR1 and CDR2: MNHEY and SMNVEV (reference sequence). In DNA form, the CDR3 reads TGTGCCAGCAGTTTATCTTTGGGTAGCGCCCTTCTGTTCTTC. Encoded protein: CASSLSLGSALLFF.

The chain couples TRBV7-9 to TRBJ1-1, with 7 bases aligning to TRBD1. From germline, CDR1 is SEHNR and CDR2 FQNEAQ (reference sequence). After removal of 0 bases from V and 6 bases from J, the junction contained 7 bases not matched to a gene. CDR3 size: 15 residues. The DNA for the CDR3 is TGTGCCAGCAGCTTAGCAGGGGGCGCGATCTCTGAAGCTTTCTTT. Translated: CASSLAGGAISEAFF.